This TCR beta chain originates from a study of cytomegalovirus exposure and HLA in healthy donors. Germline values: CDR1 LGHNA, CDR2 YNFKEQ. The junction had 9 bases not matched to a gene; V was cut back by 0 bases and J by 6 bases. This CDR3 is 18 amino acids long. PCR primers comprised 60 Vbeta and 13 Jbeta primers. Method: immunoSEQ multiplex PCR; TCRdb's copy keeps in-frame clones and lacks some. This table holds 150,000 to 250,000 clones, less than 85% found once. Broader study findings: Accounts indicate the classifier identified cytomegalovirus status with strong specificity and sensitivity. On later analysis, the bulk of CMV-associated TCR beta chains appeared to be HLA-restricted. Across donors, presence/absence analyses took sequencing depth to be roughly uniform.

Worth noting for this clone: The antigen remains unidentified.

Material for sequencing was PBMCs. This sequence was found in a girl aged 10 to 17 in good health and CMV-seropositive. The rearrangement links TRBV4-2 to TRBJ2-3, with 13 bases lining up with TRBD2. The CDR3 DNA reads TGTGCCAGCAGCCAAGATTTTCGACTAGCGGGGGGCGGGGATACGCAGTATTTT. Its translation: CASSQDFRLAGGGDTQYF.